This TCR beta chain is from a study of OX40 agonist ivuxolimab in advanced cancers. Per the germline V gene, CDR1 is LNHDA and CDR2 is SQIVND (reference sequence). Trimming removed 6 bases at V and 1 base at J, with 10 bases between. The CDR3 is made up of 14 amino acids. TCRdb's table, derived via immunoSEQ multiplex PCR, lists solely in-frame clones and lacks some. This sample has tens of thousands of clones, with 90% found just once. This clonotype was sampled from an adult with an advanced solid tumor such as melanoma, head and neck, liver or kidney cancer. This chain joins TRBV19 and TRBJ1-5, with a possible D match to TRBD1 (5 bases). The starting material was CD4+ or CD8+ T cells sorted from blood, obtained in a trial of the OX40 agonist ivuxolimab. This chain's CDR3 is CASRGGFSNQPQHF. CDR3 nucleotide sequence: TGTGCCAGTAGGGGGGGTTTCAGCAATCAGCCCCAGCATTTT.